The rows below give T cell receptor beta chains drawn from one sample of a study of T cells after yellow fever vaccination. TCRdb independently ran MiXCR on the 5' RACE reads; one entry per CDR3 protein. The data show approximately 160,000 distinct CDR3 sequences, 9.3% seen once. Here the sequenced sample was CD8+ T cells sorted from PBMCs, taken 45 days after the yellow fever booster vaccination. The receptor set was obtained from a man younger than 35 who received the YFV17D yellow fever vaccine. Both conserved end residues are part of each CDR3. D genes are given only for firm matches. Rows may omit the clone size; those that give it use once, few, many or a size class.

V	size	J	D	CDR3	DNA
TRBV2	.	TRBJ1-1	.	CASSRAEDTEAFF	TGTGCCAGCAGCCGCGCCGAGGACACTGAAGCTTTCTTT
TRBV6-6	many	TRBJ2-5	.	CASSYMPRVQETQYF	TGTGCCAGCAGTTACATGCCCAGGGTCCAAGAGACCCAGTACTTC
TRBV15	.	TRBJ2-1	.	CATSRDRGSSYNEQFF	TGTGCCACCAGCAGAGATAGGGGGAGCTCCTACAATGAGCAGTTCTTC
TRBV4-2	many	TRBJ1-1	.	CASSQEVLMNTEAFF	TGTGCCAGCAGCCAAGAGGTGTTGATGAACACTGAAGCTTTCTTT
TRBV11-2	few	TRBJ2-5	TRBD2	CASSSGTSGQETQYF	TGTGCCAGCAGCTCGGGGACTAGCGGACAAGAGACCCAGTACTTC
TRBV10-3	many	TRBJ2-3	.	CAIRTGTDTQYF	TGTGCCATCAGGACAGGCACAGATACGCAGTATTTT
TRBV5-4	.	TRBJ2-5	TRBD2	CASSPRGESETQYF	TGTGCCAGCAGCCCTCGGGGGGAGTCAGAGACCCAGTACTTC
TRBV20-1	few	TRBJ2-3	TRBD2	CSATGLAGGTDTQYF	TGCAGTGCTACTGGACTAGCGGGGGGCACAGATACGCAGTATTTT
TRBV4-3	few	TRBJ2-1	TRBD2	CASSQDLAGANEQFF	TGCGCCAGCAGCCAAGACCTAGCGGGGGCCAATGAGCAGTTCTTC
TRBV7-8	few	TRBJ2-3	TRBD2	CASSQGLAGPLMDTQYF	TGTGCCAGCAGCCAGGGACTAGCGGGGCCCCTGATGGATACGCAGTATTTT
TRBV18	few	TRBJ1-5	.	CASSLLSGFNQPQHF	TGTGCCAGCTCACTCCTTTCAGGGTTCAATCAGCCCCAGCATTTT
TRBV11-2	.	TRBJ2-7	.	CASSSTPFWRGDEQYF	TGTGCCAGCAGCTCCACCCCCTTCTGGCGGGGAGACGAGCAGTACTTC
TRBV11-3	.	TRBJ2-5	TRBD2	CASSGRGQETQYF	TGTGCCAGCAGCGGGCGGGGGCAAGAGACCCAGTACTTC
TRBV13	many	TRBJ2-6	.	CASSPRWDTSGANVLTF	TGTGCCAGCAGCCCTCGTTGGGACACCTCTGGGGCCAACGTCCTGACTTTC
TRBV5-5	many	TRBJ2-2	.	CASSWYGTETGELFF	TGTGCCAGCAGCTGGTACGGGACGGAGACCGGGGAGCTGTTTTTT
TRBV12-3/TRBV12-4	.	TRBJ2-7	.	CASSFGPAYEQYF	TGTGCCAGCAGTTTTGGGCCCGCCTACGAGCAGTACTTC
TRBV5-5	many	TRBJ2-4	.	CASSLPRAWNIQYF	TGTGCCAGCAGCTTACCCAGGGCGTGGAACATTCAGTACTTC
TRBV18	many	TRBJ2-3	.	CASSPSTGLVSDTQYF	TGTGCCAGCTCACCTTCAACAGGTCTGGTATCAGATACGCAGTATTTT
TRBV6-2/TRBV6-3	few	TRBJ2-1	TRBD1	CATDRGLRNEQFF	TGTGCCACCGACAGGGGGCTTAGGAATGAGCAGTTCTTC
TRBV12-3/TRBV12-4	many	TRBJ2-5	.	CASSRTSGGETQYF	TGTGCCAGCAGCCGGACGTCCGGAGGGGAGACCCAGTACTTC
TRBV20-1	.	TRBJ2-6	.	CSVHSGANVLTF	TGCAGCGTTCACTCTGGGGCCAACGTCCTGACTTTC